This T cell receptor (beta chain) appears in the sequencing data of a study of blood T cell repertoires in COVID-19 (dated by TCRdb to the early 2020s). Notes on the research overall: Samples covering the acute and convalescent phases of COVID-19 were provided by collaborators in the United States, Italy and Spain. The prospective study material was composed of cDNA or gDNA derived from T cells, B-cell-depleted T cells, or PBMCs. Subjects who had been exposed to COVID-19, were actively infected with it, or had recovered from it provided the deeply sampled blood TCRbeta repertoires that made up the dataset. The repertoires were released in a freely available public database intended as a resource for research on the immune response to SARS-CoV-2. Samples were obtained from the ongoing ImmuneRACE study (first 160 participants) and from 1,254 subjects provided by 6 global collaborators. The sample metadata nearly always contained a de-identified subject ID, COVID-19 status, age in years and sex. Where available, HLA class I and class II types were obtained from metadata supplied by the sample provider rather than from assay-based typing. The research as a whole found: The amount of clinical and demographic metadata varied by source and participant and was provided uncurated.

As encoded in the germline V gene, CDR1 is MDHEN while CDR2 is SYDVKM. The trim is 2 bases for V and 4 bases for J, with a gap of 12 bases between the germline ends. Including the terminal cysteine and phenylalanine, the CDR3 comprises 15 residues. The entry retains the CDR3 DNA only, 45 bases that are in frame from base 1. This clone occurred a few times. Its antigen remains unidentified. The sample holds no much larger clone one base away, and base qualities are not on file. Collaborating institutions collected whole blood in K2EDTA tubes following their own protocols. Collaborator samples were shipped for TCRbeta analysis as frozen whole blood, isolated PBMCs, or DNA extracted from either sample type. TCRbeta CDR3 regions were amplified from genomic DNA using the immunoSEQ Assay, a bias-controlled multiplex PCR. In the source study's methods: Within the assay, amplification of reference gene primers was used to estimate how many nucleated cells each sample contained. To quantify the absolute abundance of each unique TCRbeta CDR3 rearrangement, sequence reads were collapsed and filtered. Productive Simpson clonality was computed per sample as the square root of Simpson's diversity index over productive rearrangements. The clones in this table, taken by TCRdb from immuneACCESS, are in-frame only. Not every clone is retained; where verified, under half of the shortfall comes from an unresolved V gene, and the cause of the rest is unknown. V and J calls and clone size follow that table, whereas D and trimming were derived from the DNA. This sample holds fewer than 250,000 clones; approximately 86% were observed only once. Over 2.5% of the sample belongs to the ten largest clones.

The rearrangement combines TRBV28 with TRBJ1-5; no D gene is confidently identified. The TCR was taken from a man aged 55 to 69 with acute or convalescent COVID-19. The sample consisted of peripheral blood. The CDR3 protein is CASSLRSGGNQPQHF. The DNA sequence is TGTGCCAGCAGTTTAAGGTCGGGCGGGAATCAGCCCCAGCATTTT.